This T cell receptor beta chain was captured by sequencing in a study of blood T cell repertoires in COVID-19. The protocol was immunoSEQ multiplex PCR, while the TCRdb copy is restricted to in-frame clones and leaves out a portion. The sample has approximately 70,000 clones; 85% to 95% are singletons. Trimming took off 7 bases at V and 6 bases at J, with 17 bases between the two ends. CDR3 size: 15 residues. Germline V gives CDR1 SGDLS, CDR2 YYNGEE. The sequencing sample was made of peripheral blood. The receptor's source is an older woman with active COVID-19. V and J are TRBV9 and TRBJ1-6; TRBD1 might be the D (6 bases). The CDR3 DNA reads TGTGCCAGCTCCACAGGTGGACAGAGTAATTCACCCCTCCACTTT. This encodes CASSTGGQSNSPLHF.